This T cell receptor beta chain was identified in a study of CD8 T cells in ankylosing spondylitis (dated by TCRdb to about 2017). About the investigation overall: To find TCR variants linked to disease, the study profiled T cell receptor beta repertoires in ankylosing spondylitis patients and healthy donors. In total, the full study cohort was made up of some 110 healthy donors and 25 ankylosing spondylitis patients. Samples of peripheral blood were taken, and for ankylosing spondylitis patients, synovial fluid was collected as well. On the study overall, not on this receptor specifically: According to the report, matched synovial fluid samples from ankylosing spondylitis patients were significantly enriched for the disease-linked clones. Blood from ankylosing spondylitis patients appeared to be characterized by a TCR beta motif made up of fewer than ten highly homologous amino acid variants. Some motif variants were previously reported in synovial fluid and blood of reactive arthritis patients, suggesting common disease-initiation mechanisms. A CD8+ phenotype was shown by the disease-linked clones, which were found at relatively low frequencies in peripheral blood.

This clonotype was counted at least ten times. Its antigen is currently not known. Base-call qualities are not available, and no considerably larger clone is one nucleotide away. The CDR3 contains 14 residues, cysteine and phenylalanine counted. The retained sequence is limited to the CDR3, 42 bases, with the frame set at the first base. A distance of 12 bases separates the germline ends of V and J, which lose 5 bases and 7 bases respectively. Based on the germline V gene (reference sequence), the CDR1 and CDR2 sequences are MNHEY and SMNVEV. The data were produced on an Illumina HiSeq 2500. Quantitative 5'-RACE with molecular barcodes was used to prepare TCR beta libraries. In the authors' own workflow: Disease-linked TCR variants were identified with a new computational method built on a probabilistic model of VDJ rearrangement. TCRdb reran the public reads through fastp at Q25 and MiXCR, keeping productive beta chains. Rows matching on CDR3 protein sequence are summarized as one entry with the most common DNA and genes. The V and J calls here are based on TCRdb, not the publication. The sample table lists about 510,000 distinct CDR3 sequences, roughly 5.2% of them with a count of one. The leading ten clones occupy under 4.5% of the sample.

Recombination joined TRBV27 with TRBJ1-6; too little of a D gene remains to name it. This sequence was found in a male donor with ankylosing spondylitis. Sequenced material: blood, either unsorted or a sorted T cell fraction (not recorded which). This receptor has the CDR3 CASSRRMANSPLHF. The sequence in DNA is TGTGCCAGCAGTCGCCGGATGGCAAATTCACCCCTCCACTTT.